This TCR beta chain was sequenced for a study of blood T cell repertoires in COVID-19. For the study at large: Both acute and convalescent COVID-19 samples were obtained from the United States, Italy and Spain. T cells, B-cell-depleted T cells, or PBMCs provided the cDNA or gDNA that served as material.

Germline CDR1 is MNHEY and CDR2 is SVGEGT. The V gene end was trimmed by 6 bases and the J gene end by 0 bases; junction bases not matched to a gene: 4. The CDR3 totals 14 residues. Authors' processing steps: For nucleated cells, counts were estimated from reference gene primer amplification. Clones were sequenced by immunoSEQ multiplex PCR, and TCRdb holds only the in-frame ones, with some missing. Clonal size and the V and J genes are those of that table, whereas D and trimming came from the DNA. Found here are around 300,000 clones, 85% of them singletons; the top ten hold about an eighth. The sequence was collected from a human donor in a cohort sampled during active COVID-19. The chain recombines TRBV6-2 or TRBV6-3 with TRBJ1-2, with 7 positions matching TRBD1. Material: peripheral blood. CDR3 amino acids: CASSRDRANYGYTF. DNA for the CDR3: TGTGCCAGCAGCCGGGACAGAGCTAACTATGGCTACACCTTC.